The 11 T cell receptor beta chains reported below all come from one sample, sequenced in a study of blood T cells in healthy people across ages. With a J-beta primer mix and a sample-barcoded 5' primer, a second PCR ran about 7 to 12 cycles. MiXCR was run by TCRdb on the 5' RACE reads, yielding one entry per CDR3 protein. The data show roughly 1.5 million distinct CDR3 sequences, approximately 43% seen once. Sequencing was carried out using blood. The origin of the receptors is a woman between 18 and 29 years old in good health.

This rearrangement joins TRBV20-1 to TRBJ1-1; no clear D. Per the germline V gene, CDR1 is DFQATT and CDR2 is SNEGSKA (reference sequence). This CDR3 has 12 amino acids. CDR3 amino acids: CGESGMNTEAFF. The DNA of the CDR3 is TGCGGGGAATCGGGAATGAACACTGAAGCTTTCTTT.

This clonotype was recorded many times. The genes are TRBV20-1 and TRBJ1-2; D unresolved. The CDR3 extends over 15 amino acids. V was shortened by 0 bases and J by 4 bases, with 15 bases between the two germline ends. CDR1 is DFQATT and CDR2 is SNEGSKA in the germline V gene (reference sequence). CDR3 sequence (DNA): TGCAGTGCTAGAGACTTGGTCCCCAGCGGCTATGGCTACACCTTC. This gives the protein CSARDLVPSGYGYTF.

The CDR3 is CAIGGTSISEQFF. CDR3 in DNA: TGTGCCATCGGTGGGACTAGCATCAGTGAGCAGTTCTTC. The chain couples TRBV10-3 to TRBJ2-1; TRBD2 aligns across 9 bases. The CDR3 loop spans 13 amino acids. Germline trimming cut 8 bases from V and 9 bases from J; bases unmatched to any gene: 8. The germline V gene encodes CDR1 ENHRY and CDR2 SYGVKD.

This clonotype was counted between two and nine times. The chain recombines TRBV7-6 with TRBJ2-7, with D possibly TRBD2 on 5 matching bases. This CDR3 region has 13 residues. V lost 3 bases and J lost 6, with 12 bases in between. CDR1 is SGHVS and CDR2 is FNYEAQ in the germline V gene. The CDR3 region has the DNA TGTGCCAGCAGCTTTTCGAGGGCTTCCGAGCAGTACTTC. It codes for CASSFSRASEQYF.

This clonotype came up a few times. V gene TRBV9 combines with J gene TRBJ2-1, with D hard to call. CDR3 size: 11 residues. The germline V and J ends were trimmed by 0 bases and 9 bases, with 4 bases remaining between them. Germline V CDR1 and CDR2: SGDLS, YYNGEE. Written as DNA, the CDR3 is TGTGCCAGCAGCGTAGCGAGTGAGCAGTTCTTC. Residues: CASSVASEQFF.

This clonotype has at least ten counts. This sequence joins TRBV10-3 and TRBJ2-7; weak D call: TRBD2 (5 bases). Germline V CDR1 and CDR2: ENHRY, SYGVKD. The ends were cut back, 3 bases at V and 4 bases at J, with 10 bases in the middle. The length of the CDR3 is 13 residues. CDR3: CAISDPGYYEQYF. The CDR3 DNA reads as TGTGCCATCAGTGATCCGGGGTATTACGAGCAGTACTTC.

A few counts support this clonotype. The CDR3 DNA reads TGCGCCAGCAGCTTCGGGACAGGGGGCTTAGAGCAGTACTTC. Protein: CASSFGTGGLEQYF. The J gene is TRBJ2-7, the V gene TRBV5-1, with 12 positions matching TRBD1. The J segment lost 7 bases and the V segment lost 2 bases, leaving 4 bases of the junction unmatched. This CDR3 is 14 amino acids long. Per the germline V gene, CDR1 is SGHRS and CDR2 is YFSETQ.

The CDR3 region is CSAMTGFTEAFF. DNA for the CDR3: TGCAGCGCCATGACAGGATTCACTGAAGCTTTCTTT. The chain links TRBV29-1 to TRBJ1-1; tentative D call: TRBD1 (6 bases). This CDR3 has 12 amino acids. The germline V gene encodes CDR1 SQVTM and CDR2 ANQGSEA. The V end lost 7 bases, the J end lost 4 bases, and 13 bases lay between the germline ends. The full variable domain, its missing parts supplied by reference TRBV29-1 and TRBJ1-1, is SAVISQKPSRDICQRGTSLTIQCQVDSQVTMMFWYRQQPGQSLTLIATANQGSEATYESGFVIDKFPISRPNLTFSTLTVSNMSPEDSSIYLCSAMTGFTEAFFGQGTRLTVV.

Only a few counts were recorded for this clonotype. The chain combines TRBV7-9 with TRBJ1-2, with D uncertain. V was trimmed by 5 bases and J by 8 bases, leaving 12 bases between them. The length of the CDR3 is 12 residues. The V gene's germline CDR1 is SEHNR and CDR2 FQNEAQ (reference sequence). The CDR3 is CASSALDRGYTF. DNA of the CDR3: TGTGCCAGCAGCGCTTTGGATCGGGGCTACACCTTC.

At least ten counts were recorded for this clonotype. The chain carries TRBV18 and TRBJ2-5; D unresolved. The CDR3 has 12 residues. Germline CDR1 reads KGHSH; CDR2 reads LQKENI. Trimming pared 2 bases from V and 0 bases from J, leaving 1 base between. The CDR3 sequence: CASSPNQETQYF. The DNA for the CDR3 is TGTGCCAGCTCACCAAACCAAGAGACCCAGTACTTC.

This clonotype was seen more than once but under ten times. This CDR3 reads CASTQTASGGQETQYF. In DNA form, the CDR3 reads TGTGCCAGCACTCAGACGGCTAGCGGGGGGCAAGAGACCCAGTACTTC. This rearrangement joins TRBV6-2 or TRBV6-3 to TRBJ2-5; 11 nucleotides agree with TRBD2. The V and J ends lost 7 bases and 2 bases, in that order; junction bases with no gene match: 9. Germline V gene sequence: CDR1 MNHEY, CDR2 SVGEGT. This CDR3 has 16 residues.